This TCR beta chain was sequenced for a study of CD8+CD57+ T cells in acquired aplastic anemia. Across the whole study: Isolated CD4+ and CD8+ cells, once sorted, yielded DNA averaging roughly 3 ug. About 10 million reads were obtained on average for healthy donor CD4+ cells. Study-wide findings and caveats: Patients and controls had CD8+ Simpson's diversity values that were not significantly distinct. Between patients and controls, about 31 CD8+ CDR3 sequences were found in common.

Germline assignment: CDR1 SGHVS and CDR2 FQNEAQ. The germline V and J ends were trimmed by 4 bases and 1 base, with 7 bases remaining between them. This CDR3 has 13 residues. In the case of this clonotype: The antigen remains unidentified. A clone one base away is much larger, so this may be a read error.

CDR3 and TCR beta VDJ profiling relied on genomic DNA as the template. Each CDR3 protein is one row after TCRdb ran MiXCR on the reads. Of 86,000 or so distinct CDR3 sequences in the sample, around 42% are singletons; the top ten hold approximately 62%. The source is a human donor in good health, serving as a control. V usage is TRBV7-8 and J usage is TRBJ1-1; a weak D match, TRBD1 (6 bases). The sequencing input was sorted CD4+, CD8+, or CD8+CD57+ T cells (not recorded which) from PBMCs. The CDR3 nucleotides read TGTGCCAGCAGCTCGGGACAGAACACTGAAGCTTTCTTT. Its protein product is CASSSGQNTEAFF.